This T cell receptor beta chain was sequenced during a study of Ad26.COV2.S vaccination and SARS-CoV-2 variants (dated by TCRdb to 2020 to 2023). At the level of the whole study: Donors in the vaccine arm were drawn from COV1001, a multicentre, randomized, double-blind, placebo-controlled phase I-IIa trial testing Ad26.COV2.S in healthy adults. The TCR-sequenced set comprised about 32 samples: approximately 19 Ad26.COV2.S vaccine recipients, 5 placebo recipients and 8 SARS-CoV-2 convalescent individuals. The specificity and breadth of SARS-CoV-2-reactive T cell receptors after Ad26.COV2.S vaccination were assessed by TCRbeta repertoire sequencing. Dosing of Ad26.COV2.S was intramuscular, at either 5x10^10 or 1x10^11 viral particles, delivered as one shot or as two shots spaced 56 days apart. Trial participants were randomized into five groups of five: low-dose or high-dose Ad26.COV2.S given once or twice, or placebo on both occasions. Investigators remained blinded to trial group allocation during experiments and outcome assessment. Broader findings and caveats from the paper: The authors noted that the TCR breadth and depth analyses may have underestimated total T cell responses. Non-spike TCR breadth was comparable between vaccine and placebo recipients, consistent with the vaccine containing only spike. After vaccination, substantial breadth of spike-specific CD8+ and CD4+ T cell responses was reported. Higher spike-specific TCR breadth was observed in Ad26.COV2.S recipients than in placebo recipients (P = 0.0014). Comparing responses between vaccine doses or regimens was not something the study was powered to do.

This specimen's treatment or condition label, per the study, means: over 15 received Ad26.COV2.S at low or high dose, single or two shots; a few received placebo; per-sample allocation not given. Repertoires of vaccine and placebo recipients were sequenced from samples collected on day 63 after the first injection. In Cohort 1b, roughly 25 adults aged 18-55 years were enrolled at a single site in Boston, USA, between 29 July and 7 August 2020. Ad26.COV2.S was a replication-incompetent adenovirus type 26 vector expressing a prefusion-stabilized SARS-CoV-2 spike protein from the original Wuhan strain. TCRbeta CDR3 regions were sequenced with the immunoSEQ Assay. After extraction, genomic DNA underwent amplification by bias-controlled multiplex PCR, followed by high-throughput sequencing. Per the source publication's procedure: Collapsing and filtering of sequences were performed to quantify the absolute abundance of each unique TCRbeta CDR3 region. T cell fraction was estimated by normalizing TCRbeta template counts to usable DNA, with usable DNA measured through amplification of reference genes found in all nucleated cells. Repertoire TCRs were annotated as SARS-CoV-2-specific by exact matching of V gene, CDR3 amino acid sequence and J gene to a known reactive TCR set. The reference SARS-CoV-2 TCR set came from MIRA and was filtered for enrichment in COVID-19-positive ImmuneCODE repertoires, removing public or cross-reactive TCRs. Based on the MIRA antigens, annotated TCRs were further analysed at the level of specific ORF or position within ORF. Breadth was defined as the number of annotated unique rearrangements divided by the total number of unique productive rearrangements, and depth was defined as the summed frequency of the annotated unique rearrangements. TCR breadth was compared between groups using two-sided Wilcoxon rank-sum tests. TCRdb obtained this table from immuneACCESS and retained in-frame rearrangements with V and J assigned. These tables miss some clones; where compared with another copy, unresolved V genes account for less than half of the shortfall, and the remainder is unexplained. V and J calls and clone size are copied from that table; D and trimming were computed from the DNA. The sample has some 410,000 clones on record, 92% of them singletons. The ten biggest clones cover around 1.8% of the sample.

V is cut by 5 bases and J by 0 bases, and the space between the germline ends is 11 bases. The germline V gene encodes CDR1 MNHEY and CDR2 SMNVEV (reference sequence). The CDR3, cysteine through phenylalanine, is 15 amino acids long. Only the CDR3 portion is preserved as DNA: 45 bases, with reading frame beginning at the first base. Comments on this clone: No antigen is known for it. No base quality information exists; no much larger clone differs at one position.

The chain is assembled from TRBV27 and TRBJ2-1, with no confident D gene call. The source of this sequence is a person between 18 and 59 years old who received the Ad26.COV2.S COVID-19 vaccine or a placebo. The sample in question was peripheral blood, obtained in a trial of Ad26.COV2.S vaccine versus placebo. The nucleotide sequence reads as follows: TGTGCCAGCAGTCCCTCCCCCGGCTCCTACAATGAGCAGTTCTTC. It encodes CASSPSPGSYNEQFF.